This paragraph reports one T cell receptor beta chain. The antigen remains unidentified. This CDR3 is built from 13 residues. CDR1 and CDR2 (germline): SGHTS, YDEGEE. V shed 4 bases, J shed 4 bases, and the junction held 2 bases outside the gene matches. This sample is drawn from a study of T cell clonotyping in hematopoietic cell transplantation. Findings and limits, study-wide: No sorting was done, leaving CD4 and CD8 contributions mixed. Recipient TCR diversity dropped after transplant; expanded clonotypes rose from day 30 to 180.

Clones were read by immunoSEQ multiplex PCR, and TCRdb kept only the in-frame ones, dropping some. The table shows over 8,000 clones, with more than 80% occurring only once. The V gene is TRBV5-8, the J gene TRBJ1-5, with 7 bases lining up with TRBD1. This material consisted of peripheral blood mononuclear cells, taken 180 days after allogeneic stem cell transplant. This clonotype was sampled from a female patient aged 50-59 years who had an allogeneic stem cell transplant from an unrelated donor, so the T cells may come from the graft donor. Some clones in this sample may be carry-over from other donors' samples. CDR3 sequence (DNA): TGTGCCAGCAGCGTGACAGGGAATCAGCCCCAGCATTTT. The encoded protein is CASSVTGNQPQHF.